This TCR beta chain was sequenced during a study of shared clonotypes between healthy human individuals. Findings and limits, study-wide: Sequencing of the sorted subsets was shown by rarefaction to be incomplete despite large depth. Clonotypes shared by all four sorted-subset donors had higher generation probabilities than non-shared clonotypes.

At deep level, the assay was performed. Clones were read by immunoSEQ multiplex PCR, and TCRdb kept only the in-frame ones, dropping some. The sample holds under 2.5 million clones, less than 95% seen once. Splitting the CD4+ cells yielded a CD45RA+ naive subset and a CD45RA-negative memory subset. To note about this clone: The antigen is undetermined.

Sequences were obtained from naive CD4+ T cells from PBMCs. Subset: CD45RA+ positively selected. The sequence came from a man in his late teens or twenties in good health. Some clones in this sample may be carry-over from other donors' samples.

CDR3 coding DNA: TGTGCCTGCCAGGGACACAGGTTGGCTTTCTTT. This translates into CACQGHRLAFF. The gene calls are TRBV6-4 and TRBJ1-1; a weak D match, TRBD1 (6 bases). The CDR3 spans 11 residues. Germline lookup yields CDR1 MRHNA and CDR2 SNTAGT. Trimming pared 11 bases from V and 11 bases from J, leaving 18 bases between.